A single sample gave rise to the 3 T cell receptor beta chains below, sequenced in a study of cytomegalovirus exposure and HLA in healthy donors. PCR primers comprised 60 Vbeta and 13 Jbeta primers. Measured with immunoSEQ multiplex PCR; TCRdb has only the in-frame clones, and not every one. The sample carries 100,000 to 150,000 clones, 75% to 90% recorded once. The material sequenced was PBMCs. The receptors were sampled from a woman in her forties in good health and CMV-seronegative.

This sequence joins TRBV27 and TRBJ2-1; 13 bases align to TRBD2. Trimming at V came to 2 bases and at J to 7 bases, leaving 2 bases not matched to a gene. Germline V lookup: CDR1 MNHEY, CDR2 SMNVEV (reference sequence). The CDR3 length is 15 residues. For the CDR3, the DNA is TGTGCCAGCAGTTTAGGGACTAGCGGGGTTAATGAGCAGTTCTTC. This codes for CASSLGTSGVNEQFF.

This chain connects TRBV7-8 to TRBJ2-7; 7 nucleotides match TRBD1. CDR1 and CDR2 from the germline V gene are SGHVS and FQNEAQ. J lost 6 bases, V lost 5 bases, and 7 bases had no gene match. The CDR3 covers 13 residues. The CDR3 DNA follows: TGTGCCAGCAGCGAAGGACAGGTGGTCGAGCAGTACTTC. It translates to CASSEGQVVEQYF.

The genes are TRBV7-2 and TRBJ1-1; 11 nucleotides match TRBD1. The junction had 3 bases not matched to a gene; V was cut back by 2 bases and J by 4 bases. This CDR3 comprises 15 residues. The V gene's germline CDR1 is SGHTA and CDR2 FQGNSA. The CDR3 DNA sequence: TGTGCCAGCAGCTTAACCGGGACAGGGGGCACTGAAGCTTTCTTT. Its protein product is CASSLTGTGGTEAFF.